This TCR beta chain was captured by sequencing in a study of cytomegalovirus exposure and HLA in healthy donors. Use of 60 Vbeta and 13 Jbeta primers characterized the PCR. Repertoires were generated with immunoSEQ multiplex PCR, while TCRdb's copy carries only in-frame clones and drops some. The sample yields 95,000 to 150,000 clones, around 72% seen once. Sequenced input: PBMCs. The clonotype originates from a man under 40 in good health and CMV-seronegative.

The CDR3: CASSQGFSADTGELFF. For the CDR3, the DNA is TGCGCCAGCAGCCAAGGCTTCTCGGCGGACACCGGGGAGCTGTTTTTT. The rearrangement uses TRBV4-1 and TRBJ2-2; D unclear. This CDR3 region has 16 residues. Germline-derived CDR1 and CDR2 are MGHRA and YSYEKL. The V end was cut by 1 base, the J end by 3 bases, with 12 bases between.